This T cell receptor (beta chain) was sequenced in a study of breast tumors, draining lymph nodes, adjacent tissues. Breast cancer patients provided tissue from their axillary draining lymph nodes. Trimming shortened V by 5 bases and J by 2 bases, and 13 bases separated the two germline ends. CDR3 length: 14 amino acids. Via MiXCR, TCRdb re-called the multiplex PCR reads, giving one row per CDR3 protein. The data hold 150,000 to 200,000 distinct CDR3 sequences, with roughly 31% observed a single time. At least ten counts were recorded for this clonotype. The clonotype was recovered from a female donor with breast cancer. Some clones in this sample may be carry-over from other donors' samples. The genes are TRBV12-3 or TRBV12-4 and TRBJ2-7; possible D gene TRBD1, 6 bases. The specimen sequenced was axillary lymph node tissue. The CDR3 region has the DNA TGTGCCAGCAGTGCCGGGACACCGCCCTACGAGCAGTACTTC. Encoded protein: CASSAGTPPYEQYF.